This TCR beta chain was sequenced during a study of CD8 T cells in ankylosing spondylitis. General study findings and limits: From matched ankylosing spondylitis synovial fluid, disease-linked clones were reportedly recovered at significantly enriched levels. Seven to nine highly homologous variants formed a TCR beta motif that appeared characteristic of ankylosing spondylitis blood.

CDR1 and CDR2 from the germline V gene are SGHRS and YFSETQ. The CDR3 is 14 amino acids. Between the trimmed V and J ends, which lost 2 bases and 5 bases, there was a span of 13 bases. Construction of TCR beta libraries was performed using quantitative 5'-RACE with molecular barcodes. TCRdb reprocessed the 5' RACE reads with MiXCR, giving one entry per CDR3 protein. The table shows fewer than 550,000 distinct CDR3 sequences, with approximately 5.3% occurring only once. This clonotype was found many times. Its antigen is currently unknown. The material sequenced was blood, either unsorted or a sorted T cell fraction (not recorded which). This chain uses TRBV5-1 with TRBJ1-1; no definite D call. This TCR derives from a male donor with ankylosing spondylitis. This chain's CDR3 is CASSFSGPGTEAFF. CDR3 in DNA: TGCGCCAGCAGCTTCTCCGGGCCTGGGACTGAAGCTTTCTTT. Full variable domain (missing parts from reference TRBV5-1 and TRBJ1-1): KAGVTQTPRYLIKTRGQQVTLSCSPISGHRSVSWYQQTPGQGLQFLFEYFSETQRNKGNFPGRFSGRQFSNSRSEMNVSTLELGDSALYLCASSFSGPGTEAFFGQGTRLTVV.